This T cell receptor beta chain was obtained from a study of tumor-infiltrating lymphocytes in primary liver carcinoma. CDR1 is MGHRA, CDR2 YSYEKL, per germline. This CDR3 region has 17 residues. From roughly 0.55 ug of total RNA, TCR beta-specific cDNA was reverse-transcribed using a constant-region primer. A slightly modified ARM-PCR protocol with three nested multiplex PCR rounds produced these TCR beta libraries. Both of the initial two PCR rounds ran for around 9 cycles and employed TRBV1-TRBV30 forward primers alongside a C-beta reverse primer. TCRdb reprocessed the multiplex PCR reads via MiXCR and lists one record per CDR3 protein. The profile shows more than 45,000 distinct CDR3 sequences, about 80% of them singletons. There are a few counts of this clonotype. A single base separates this from a much larger clone, so it may be a read error. The roughly 19-32 mg bulk tissue piece was not sorted before simultaneous RNA and DNA extraction.

This chain uses TRBV4-1 with TRBJ2-7; the D gene is possibly TRBD2 (5 bases). What was sequenced was liver tumor tissue from sampling region 3. Specified subset: tumor region T3, left-lateral pole. The clonotype was recovered from a man in his forties with primary liver carcinoma and hepatitis B virus infection. The CDR3 region is CASSQKSLGLGSYGQYF. CDR3 DNA: TGCGCCAGCAGCCAGAAGAGTTTAGGACTGGGCTCCTACGGGCAGTACTTC.